The 31 T cell receptor beta chains presented below share a single source sample, sequenced in a study of T-cell memory formation after mild COVID-19. TCRdb independently ran MiXCR on the 5' RACE reads; one entry per CDR3 protein. The sample contains approximately 300,000 distinct CDR3 sequences, about 15% of which appear only once. Sequencing used PBMCs or a T cell subset sorted from them (not recorded which). These receptors were collected from a man aged 18-30 years who had mild COVID-19 (a few samples of this study predate the infection). Cell type and time point are not known.

This chain connects TRBV6-1 to TRBJ1-1; D is ambiguous. Trimming left V 6 bases short and J 0 bases short, with 11 bases between. CDR3 length: 14 amino acids. In germline, CDR1 is MNHNS, CDR2 SASEGT. CDR3 sequence (DNA): TGTGCCAGCAGCGATCGTATCATGAACACTGAAGCTTTCTTT. It specifies CASSDRIMNTEAFF.

Only a few counts were recorded for this clonotype. The J gene is TRBJ1-2, the V gene TRBV7-2; D is unresolved. Looked up from germline, CDR1 is SGHTA and CDR2 is FQGNSA. V shed 5 bases and J shed 0 bases, with 10 bases lying between them. The CDR3 loop spans 14 amino acids. CDR3 coding DNA: TGTGCCAGCAGCGGGATAATAGCTAACTATGGCTACACCTTC. Its protein is CASSGIIANYGYTF.

This clonotype turned up a few times. The rearrangement uses TRBV11-2 and TRBJ2-7; D gene uncertain. V was cut by 6 bases and J by 5 bases, with 11 bases left in between. Germline V gene lookup returns CDR1 SGHAT and CDR2 FQNNGV. The CDR3 runs to 12 residues. The chain's CDR3 is CASRPEWDEQYF. The DNA of the CDR3 is TGTGCCAGCAGGCCTGAGTGGGACGAGCAGTACTTC.

This chain links TRBV19 with TRBJ2-7, with D possibly TRBD1 on 6 matching bases. The CDR3 runs 11 residues. Germline V CDR1 and CDR2: LNHDA, SQIVND (reference sequence). CDR3 sequence: CATGSSYEQYF. The CDR3 DNA reads TGTGCAACAGGGAGCTCCTACGAGCAGTACTTC.

This clonotype was seen many times. The chain carries TRBV7-2 and TRBJ1-4, with unresolved D. This CDR3 has 15 residues. The germline V and J ends were trimmed by 1 base and 5 bases, with 11 bases remaining between them. The germline gives CDR1 SGHTA, CDR2 FQGNSA. CDR3 in DNA: TGTGCCAGCAGCTTAGGAGGTGGCGGAAATGAAAAACTGTTTTTT. Its translation: CASSLGGGGNEKLFF.

This clonotype was seen many times. The chain recombines TRBV10-3 with TRBJ2-1; 11 bases fit TRBD1. CDR1 and CDR2 (germline): ENHRY, SYGVKD. There are 12 residues in the CDR3. Losses at the gene ends were 4 bases for V and 15 bases for J; bases not matched to a gene: 5. The CDR3 region is CAISAGQGGRFF. CDR3 DNA sequence: TGTGCCATCAGTGCGGGACAGGGGGGTCGGTTCTTC.

This clonotype was seen a handful of times. The chain uses TRBV4-1 and TRBJ2-5; possible D gene TRBD1, 7 bases. V lost 4 bases, J lost 2 bases, and 14 bases lay in between. From germline, CDR1 is MGHRA and CDR2 YSYEKL. There are 15 residues in the CDR3. Written as DNA, the CDR3 is TGCGCCAGCAGCCGCGGGACAGAAACGCAAGAGACCCAGTACTTC. Translated: CASSRGTETQETQYF.

This clonotype was counted only a few times. The chain carries TRBV2 and TRBJ2-7; D is undetermined. V lost 8 bases and J lost 0, with 5 bases in between. This CDR3 contains 11 residues. Germline V gene lookup returns CDR1 SNHLY and CDR2 FYNNEI. The CDR3 bases are TGTGCCAGCCGTTTCTCCTACGAGCAGTACTTC. This sequence encodes CASRFSYEQYF.

This clonotype appeared a few times. The rearrangement links TRBV5-1 to TRBJ1-5, with no clear D. Germline V lookup: CDR1 SGHRS, CDR2 YFSETQ. V lost 0 bases and J 2 bases, leaving 6 bases between the germline ends. The CDR3 is 14 residues long. The CDR3 loop reads CASSLETGNQPQHF. The CDR3 coding sequence is TGCGCCAGCAGCTTGGAAACAGGCAATCAGCCCCAGCATTTT.

The genes are TRBV7-9 and TRBJ2-7; D unclear. Germline V gene lookup returns CDR1 SEHNR and CDR2 FQNEAQ (reference sequence). The CDR3 is made up of 15 amino acids. Trimming pared 5 bases from V and 2 bases from J, leaving 16 bases between. The CDR3 reads CASSPPGFQTYEQYV. The DNA for the CDR3 is TGTGCCAGCAGCCCCCCGGGTTTCCAAACCTACGAGCAGTACGTC.

This clonotype turned up a few times. V usage is TRBV7-2 and J usage is TRBJ2-5; 11 bases agree with TRBD1. V lost 3 bases, J lost 5 bases, and 5 bases stayed unmatched. In germline, CDR1 is SGHTA, CDR2 FQGNSA. The CDR3 contains 15 residues. The CDR3 spells CASSFWTGGWETQYF. The CDR3 DNA follows: TGTGCCAGCAGCTTTTGGACAGGGGGCTGGGAGACCCAGTACTTC.

This rearrangement joins TRBV7-9 to TRBJ2-3, with 9 positions matching TRBD2. Looked up from germline, CDR1 is SEHNR and CDR2 is FQNEAQ (reference sequence). V lost 11 bases, J lost 1 base, and 7 bases stayed unmatched. CDR3 length: 14 amino acids. The chain's CDR3 is CAGLASGGTDTQYF. The CDR3 DNA sequence: TGTGCCGGATTGGCTAGCGGGGGCACAGATACGCAGTATTTT.

The chain recombines TRBV4-1 with TRBJ2-3, with D uncertain. Germline V gene data show CDR1 as MGHRA and CDR2 as YSYEKL. The CDR3 sequence is 16 residues long. V was pared by 0 bases and J by 0 bases, with 10 bases between. The CDR3 DNA follows: TGCGCCAGCAGCCAAGAGACGACTCCTAGCACAGATACGCAGTATTTT. This codes for CASSQETTPSTDTQYF.

The chain is built from TRBV7-9 and TRBJ1-1; D call uncertain. The CDR3 has 12 residues. V gave up 2 bases and J gave up 6 bases, with 7 bases separating them. Germline V lookup: CDR1 SEHNR, CDR2 FQNEAQ (reference sequence). The CDR3 protein is CASSLLVAEAFF. The CDR3, as DNA: TGTGCCAGCAGCTTATTAGTCGCTGAAGCTTTCTTT.

This rearrangement joins TRBV6-5 to TRBJ2-1, with TRBD2 matching over 7 bases. CDR3 size: 17 residues. The V gene's germline CDR1 is MNHEY and CDR2 SVGAGI. After removal of 2 bases from V and 0 bases from J, the junction contained 7 bases not matched to a gene. CDR3 nucleotides: TGTGCCAGCAGTTACCGACCCCTAGCGGCCTCCTACAATGAGCAGTTCTTC. Protein: CASSYRPLAASYNEQFF.

This clonotype was seen more than once but under ten times. This chain uses TRBV12-3 or TRBV12-4 with TRBJ1-5, with TRBD1 identical over 8 bases. CDR3 length: 14 amino acids. Trimming removed 6 bases from V and 9 bases from J; junction bases left unmatched: 10. CDR3 amino acids: CASSPGTGPRPQHF. In DNA form, the CDR3 reads TGTGCCAGCAGCCCCGGGACAGGCCCAAGGCCCCAGCATTTT.

The rearrangement joins TRBV11-2 to TRBJ2-7, with unresolved D. Trimming removed 5 bases at V and 3 bases at J, with 5 bases between. CDR1 is SGHAT, CDR2 FQNNGV, per germline. The CDR3 loop spans 11 amino acids. CDR3 protein: CASSDHYEQYF. The DNA of the CDR3 is TGTGCCAGCAGCGACCACTACGAGCAGTACTTC.

This chain uses TRBV12-3 or TRBV12-4 with TRBJ2-1; perhaps TRBD2 as D (6 bases). V was shortened by 7 bases and J by 1 base, with 11 bases between the two germline ends. The length of the CDR3 is 14 residues. This chain's CDR3 is CASNQGTSYNEQFF. CDR3 sequence (DNA): TGTGCCAGCAATCAAGGGACTTCCTACAATGAGCAGTTCTTC.

This clonotype was counted only a few times. The rearrangement uses TRBV7-2 and TRBJ2-1; D may be TRBD1 (6 bases). In germline, CDR1 is SGHTA, CDR2 FQGNSA. V was shortened by 3 bases and J by 2 bases, with 11 bases between the two germline ends. The CDR3 loop spans 15 amino acids. CDR3 amino acids: CASSLAWTAYNEQFF. CDR3 DNA: TGTGCCAGCAGCTTGGCGTGGACAGCCTACAATGAGCAGTTCTTC. Full variable domain (missing parts from reference TRBV7-2 and TRBJ2-1): GAGVSQSPSNKVTEKGKDVELRCDPISGHTALYWYRQSLGQGLEFLIYFQGNSAPDKSGLPSDRFSAERTGGSVSTLTIQRTQQEDSAVYLCASSLAWTAYNEQFFGPGTRLTVL.

The gene calls are TRBV6-6 and TRBJ2-2, with TRBD1 matching over 8 bases. This CDR3 has 14 residues. The germline V gene has CDR1 MNHNY and CDR2 SVGAGI (reference sequence). V lost 6 bases and J lost 0; bases outside the gene matches: 0. The CDR3 here is CASRGQANTGELFF. The CDR3 region has the DNA TGTGCCAGCAGGGGACAGGCGAACACCGGGGAGCTGTTTTTT.

The chain employs TRBV4-2 and TRBJ1-6; perhaps TRBD1 as D (6 bases). This CDR3 spans 14 amino acids. V was pared by 4 bases and J by 5 bases, with 9 bases between. Germline values: CDR1 LGHNA, CDR2 YNFKEQ. CDR3 sequence reads: CASSPDSDNSPLHF. The CDR3 DNA reads TGTGCCAGCAGCCCGGACAGCGATAATTCACCCCTCCACTTT.

This clonotype was found a few times. The chain is built from TRBV6-2 or TRBV6-3 and TRBJ2-3; perhaps D is TRBD1 or TRBD2 (5 bases each). The germline gives CDR1 MNHEY, CDR2 SVGEGT. The ends were cut back, 6 bases at V and 2 bases at J, with 15 bases in the middle. This CDR3 has 15 amino acids. In DNA form, the CDR3 reads TGTGCCAGCAGCCCCGGGGCGGGCCCCACAGATACGCAGTATTTT. It encodes CASSPGAGPTDTQYF.

The table lists this clonotype with many counts. For the CDR3, the DNA is TGTGCCAGCAGTTTGCGGCAGGGCAATCAGCCCCAGCATTTT. As protein: CASSLRQGNQPQHF. This chain joins TRBV12-3 or TRBV12-4 and TRBJ1-5; D gene unclear. V shed 3 bases and J shed 2 bases, with 8 bases lying between them. The length of the CDR3 is 14 residues.

This clonotype has a handful of counts. The V gene is TRBV6-6, the J gene TRBJ2-7; unclear D gene. CDR3 length: 15 amino acids. Germline CDR1 is MNHNY and CDR2 is SVGAGI (reference sequence). The ends were cut back, 6 bases at V and 0 bases at J, with 15 bases in the middle. CDR3 sequence (DNA): TGTGCCAGCAGCCTACGATTGGGTAACTCCTACGAGCAGTACGTC. This encodes CASSLRLGNSYEQYV.

V gene TRBV5-1 combines with J gene TRBJ2-7, with 7 bases fitting TRBD2. The V gene's germline CDR1 is SGHRS and CDR2 YFSETQ. The CDR3 covers 18 residues. After removal of 0 bases from V and 1 base from J, the junction contained 13 bases not matched to a gene. The CDR3 loop reads CASSLALYRARGSYEQYF. CDR3 coding DNA: TGCGCCAGCAGCTTGGCCTTGTATAGGGCGCGGGGGTCCTACGAGCAGTACTTC.

CDR3 loop: CASSFVENTEAFF. The CDR3 DNA reads as TGTGCCAGCAGCTTCGTAGAGAACACTGAAGCTTTCTTT. This sequence joins TRBV5-5 and TRBJ1-1; D is unresolved. Trimming left V 2 bases short and J 1 base short, with 6 bases between. Germline CDR1 and CDR2: SGHKS and YYEKEE (reference sequence). The CDR3 is 13 amino acids.

This clonotype has only a few counts. The rearrangement links TRBV18 to TRBJ1-2, with D perhaps matching TRBD1 (5 bases). V was trimmed by 5 bases and J by 2 bases, leaving 15 bases between them. Germline loops: CDR1 KGHSH, CDR2 LQKENI. The CDR3 is 15 residues long. The CDR3 coding sequence is TGTGCCAGCTCAACAGGATTCGGAAACAACTATGGCTACACCTTC. Amino acid sequence: CASSTGFGNNYGYTF.

The genes are TRBV20-1 and TRBJ2-7; perhaps TRBD2 as D (6 bases). The V end lost 3 bases, the J end lost 5 bases, and 11 bases lay between the germline ends. Germline V gene data show CDR1 as DFQATT and CDR2 as SNEGSKA (reference sequence). The CDR3 is made up of 12 amino acids. CDR3 in DNA: TGCAGTGCTAGCGGGGGACGGGACGAGCAGTACGTC. Its protein product is CSASGGRDEQYV.

This clonotype was seen a handful of times. The gene calls are TRBV10-3 and TRBJ2-5, with D perhaps TRBD1 or TRBD2 (5 bases each). V gave up 0 bases and J gave up 5 bases, with 10 bases separating them. Germline assignment: CDR1 ENHRY and CDR2 SYGVKD. CDR3 size: 14 residues. CDR3 nucleotides: TGTGCCATCAGTGAGTCGATCGGGACCGAGACCCAGTACTTC. Protein sequence: CAISESIGTETQYF.

This clonotype was counted between two and nine times. This chain connects TRBV29-1 to TRBJ2-5; D is possibly TRBD2 (5 bases). V was clipped by 6 bases and J by 4 bases, with 12 bases between them. This CDR3 spans 12 amino acids. Germline V CDR1 and CDR2: SQVTM, ANQGSEA. The CDR3 reads CSVEEQRETQYF. The CDR3 region has the DNA TGCAGCGTGGAGGAACAGAGAGAGACCCAGTACTTC. Using reference TRBV29-1 and TRBJ2-5 for the parts outside the CDR3, the full variable domain is SAVISQKPSRDICQRGTSLTIQCQVDSQVTMMFWYRQQPGQSLTLIATANQGSEATYESGFVIDKFPISRPNLTFSTLTVSNMSPEDSSIYLCSVEEQRETQYFGPGTRLLVL.

The table lists this clonotype with a few counts. The chain recombines TRBV19 with TRBJ1-5; D not resolved. The germline V gene has CDR1 LNHDA and CDR2 SQIVND (reference sequence). The CDR3 is 13 residues long. Trimming left V 2 bases short and J 6 bases short, with 8 bases between. The DNA for the CDR3 is TGTGCCAGTAGTATAAGGCGGGGTCAGCCCCAGCATTTT. Amino acid sequence: CASSIRRGQPQHF. The whole variable domain, remainder taken from reference TRBV19 and TRBJ1-5, is DGGITQSPKYLFRKEGQNVTLSCEQNLNHDAMYWYRQDPGQGLRLIYYSQIVNDFQKGDIAEGYSVSREKKESFPLTVTSAQKNPTAFYLCASSIRRGQPQHFGDGTRLSIL.